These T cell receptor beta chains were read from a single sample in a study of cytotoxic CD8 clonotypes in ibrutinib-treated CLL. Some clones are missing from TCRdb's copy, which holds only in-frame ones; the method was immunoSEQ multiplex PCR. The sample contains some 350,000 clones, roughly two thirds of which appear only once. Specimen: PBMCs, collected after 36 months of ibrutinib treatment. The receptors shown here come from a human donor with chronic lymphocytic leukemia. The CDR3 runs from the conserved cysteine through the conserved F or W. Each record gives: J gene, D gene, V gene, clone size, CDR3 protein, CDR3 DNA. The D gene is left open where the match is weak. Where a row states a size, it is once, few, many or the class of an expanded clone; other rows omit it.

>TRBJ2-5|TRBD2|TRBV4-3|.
CASSQAGLAEETQYF
TGCGCCAGCAGCCAAGCTGGACTAGCGGAAGAGACCCAGTACTTC
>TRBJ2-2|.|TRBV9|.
CASYGNGELFF
TGTGCGAGCTACGGGAACGGGGAGCTGTTTTTT
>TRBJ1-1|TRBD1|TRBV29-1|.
CSVPRGGQGSHTEAFF
TGCAGCGTCCCCAGAGGGGGACAGGGTAGTCACACTGAAGCTTTCTTT
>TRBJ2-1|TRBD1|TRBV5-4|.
CASGRVQGAKGNEQFF
TGTGCCAGCGGAAGGGTCCAGGGGGCTAAAGGGAATGAGCAGTTCTTC
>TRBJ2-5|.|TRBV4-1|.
CASSLKLFESGPTQYF
TGCGCCAGCAGCCTTAAACTCTTCGAATCAGGGCCGACCCAGTACTTC
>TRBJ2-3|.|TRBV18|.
CASSQFPGDWVTDTQYF
TGTGCCAGCTCACAGTTCCCGGGGGACTGGGTGACAGATACGCAGTATTTT
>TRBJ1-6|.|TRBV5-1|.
CASSLVGFAYNSPLHF
TGCGCCAGCAGCTTGGTAGGTTTCGCCTATAATTCACCCCTCCACTTT
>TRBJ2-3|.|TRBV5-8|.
CASSLANRGGYGTDTQYF
TGTGCCAGCAGCTTGGCCAACAGAGGGGGATACGGCACAGATACGCAGTATTTT
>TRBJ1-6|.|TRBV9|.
CASSPPSSYNSPLHF
TGTGCCAGCAGCCCCCCAAGCTCCTATAATTCACCCCTCCACTTT
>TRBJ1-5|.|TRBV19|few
CASSIYSDSNQPQHF
TGTGCCAGTAGTATTTACAGTGATAGCAATCAGCCCCAGCATTTT
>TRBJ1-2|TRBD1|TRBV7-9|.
CASSHGTALGYTF
TGTGCCAGCAGCCATGGGACAGCTCTTGGCTACACCTTC
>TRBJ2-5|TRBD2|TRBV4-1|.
CASSHTSGGDQETQYF
TGCGCCAGCAGCCATACTAGCGGGGGGGACCAAGAGACCCAGTACTTC
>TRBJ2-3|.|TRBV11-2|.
CASSNWRGRTDTQYF
TGTGCCAGCAGCAACTGGCGGGGGCGCACAGATACGCAGTATTTT
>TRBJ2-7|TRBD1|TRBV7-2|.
CASTVTGSYEQYF
TGTGCCAGCACAGTGACAGGGTCCTACGAGCAGTACTTC
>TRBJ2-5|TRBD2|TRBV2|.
CARGLAEETQYF
TGTGCCAGGGGACTAGCGGAAGAGACCCAGTACTTC
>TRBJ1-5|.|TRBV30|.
CAWSVQADSNQPQHF
TGTGCCTGGAGTGTCCAGGCCGATAGCAATCAGCCCCAGCATTTT
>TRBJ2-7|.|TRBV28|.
CASSSLIRYEQYF
TGTGCCAGCAGTTCCCTGATCCGCTACGAGCAGTACTTC
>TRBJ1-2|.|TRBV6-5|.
CASRTDQNYGYTF
TGTGCCAGCAGGACGGACCAGAACTATGGCTACACCTTC
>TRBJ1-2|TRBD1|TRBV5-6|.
CASISRQGGYGYTF
TGTGCCAGCATCTCGCGCCAGGGGGGCTATGGCTACACCTTC
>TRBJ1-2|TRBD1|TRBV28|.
CASKQGASGYTF
TGTGCCAGCAAACAGGGGGCTAGCGGCTACACCTTC
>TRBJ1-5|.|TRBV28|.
CASSLSDYSNQPQHF
TGTGCCAGCAGTTTATCGGATTATAGCAATCAGCCCCAGCATTTT
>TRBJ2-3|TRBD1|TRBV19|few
CASSTLPGQATDTQYF
TGTGCCAGTAGCACTCTACCGGGACAGGCCACAGATACGCAGTATTTT
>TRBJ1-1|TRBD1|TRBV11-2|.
CASSFLGTGFHGAFF
TGTGCCAGCAGCTTCCTCGGGACAGGCTTTCACGGAGCTTTCTTT
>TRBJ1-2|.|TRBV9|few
CASSVRGYGYTF
TGTGCCAGCAGCGTAAGGGGTTATGGCTACACCTTC
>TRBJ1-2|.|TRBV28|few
CASSLAGYRSGYTF
TGTGCCAGCAGTTTGGCAGGCTACAGGAGTGGCTACACCTTC
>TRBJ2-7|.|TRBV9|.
CASSVGDPFGGSYEQYF
TGTGCCAGCAGCGTAGGCGATCCCTTCGGGGGTTCCTACGAGCAGTACTTC
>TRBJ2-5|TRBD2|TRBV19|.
CASTLGRGRETQYF
TGTGCCAGTACCCTAGGGAGGGGAAGAGAGACCCAGTACTTC
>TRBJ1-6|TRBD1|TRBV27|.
CASSASGQVLSSSYNSPLHF
TGTGCCAGCAGTGCATCGGGACAGGTCTTATCTAGCTCCTATAATTCACCCCTCCACTTT
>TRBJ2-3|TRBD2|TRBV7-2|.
CASSRSGRARSTQYF
TGTGCCAGCAGCCGTAGCGGGAGGGCCCGAAGTACGCAGTATTTT
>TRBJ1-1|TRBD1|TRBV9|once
CASSATGERGLNTEAFF
TGTGCCAGCAGCGCCACAGGGGAAAGGGGGCTGAACACTGAAGCTTTCTTT